Below are 30 T cell receptor beta chains sequenced from a single sample in a study of blood T cell repertoires in COVID-19. Assay used: immunoSEQ multiplex PCR; TCRdb lists only in-frame clones, some missing. The top ten hold around 6.1% of the sample, which has fewer than 40,000 clones, about nine tenths seen once. The sample comprised peripheral blood. These receptors all stem from a human donor in a cohort sampled during active COVID-19.

This clone has more than one count but fewer than ten. The chain recombines TRBV10-1 with TRBJ2-7, with TRBD1 matching 8 bases. CDR1 and CDR2 from the germline V gene are WNHNN and SYGVQD (reference sequence). The J segment lost 3 bases and the V segment lost 11 bases, leaving 6 bases of the junction unmatched. The CDR3 sequence is 12 residues long. CDR3 residues: CASGQGYYEQYF. The DNA of the CDR3 is TGCGCCTCAGGACAGGGATACTACGAGCAGTACTTC.

The CDR3 sequence is CASSEDRGPLAKNIQYF. In nucleotides, the CDR3 is TGTGCCAGCAGTGAGGACAGGGGCCCCCTAGCCAAAAACATTCAGTACTTC. The chain uses TRBV6-1 and TRBJ2-4, with 9 bases lining up with TRBD1. Per germline, CDR1 MNHNS and CDR2 SASEGT. The V segment lost 3 bases and the J segment 0 bases; nucleotides outside the gene matches: 6. This CDR3 contains 17 residues.

In its sample, this clone was seen once. This rearrangement joins TRBV3-1 (or the pseudogene TRBV3-2) to TRBJ1-5; D not resolved. With 4 bases removed from V and 0 bases from J, the gap between germline ends came to 7 bases. The CDR3 loop spans 14 amino acids. Germline assignment: CDR1 LGHDT and CDR2 YNNKEL (reference sequence). CDR3 protein: CASSPLNSNQPQHF. The DNA for the CDR3 is TGTGCCAGCAGCCCTTTAAATAGCAATCAGCCCCAGCATTTT.

The rearrangement uses TRBV10-3 and TRBJ2-6, with D possibly matching TRBD2 (5 bases). CDR3 length: 16 residues. The germline V gene encodes CDR1 ENHRY and CDR2 SYGVKD. V was pared by 0 bases and J by 2 bases, with 8 bases between. The CDR3 loop is CAISESAGTGANVLTF. In DNA form, the CDR3 reads TGTGCCATCAGTGAGTCGGCCGGGACTGGGGCCAACGTCCTGACTTTC.

The rearrangement joins TRBV20-1 to TRBJ2-7, with a weak D call TRBD2 (5 bases). In germline, CDR1 is DFQATT, CDR2 SNEGSKA (reference sequence). This CDR3 has 12 amino acids. V shed 3 bases and J shed 3 bases, with 9 bases lying between them. The CDR3 DNA reads as TGCAGTGCTAGTGTAGCGAGCTACGAGCAGTACTTC. It yields the protein CSASVASYEQYF.

As for this clone: At one end, the junction sequence differs from germline, possibly due to a read error. This chain joins TRBV7-9 and TRBJ2-3; 14 bases match TRBD2. Germline V gene data show CDR1 as SEHNR and CDR2 as FQNEAQ (reference sequence). This CDR3 spans 17 amino acids. CDR3 bases: TGTGCCAGCAGCCTAGCAGGGACTAGCGGGAGAGGAGATACGCAGTATTTT. This encodes CASSLAGTSGRGDTQYF. The full variable domain, with the rest looked up from reference TRBV7-9 and TRBJ2-3, is DTGVSQNPRHKITKRGQNVTFRCDPISEHNRLYWYRQTLGQGPEFLTYFQNEAQLEKSRLLSDRFSAERPKGSFSTLEIQRTEQGDSAMYLCASSLAGTSGRGDTQYFGPGTRLTVL.

This clone was counted a few times. CDR3 in DNA: TGTGCCAGCAGTGCCAGGGGTACCGGGGAGCTGTTTTTT. Translating it yields CASSARGTGELFF. The chain employs TRBV2 and TRBJ2-2, with a tentative D call TRBD1 (6 bases). Germline CDR1 and CDR2: SNHLY and FYNNEI. The CDR3 contains 13 residues. The V and J ends lost 4 bases and 5 bases respectively, with 8 bases between them.

The chain couples TRBV24-1 to TRBJ2-2, with D unresolved. CDR1 and CDR2 from the germline V gene are KGHDR and SFDVKD. The V gene lost 3 bases and the J gene lost 1 base, with 14 bases spanning the gap. This CDR3 region has 17 residues. CDR3 residues: CATSDPPGRLNTGELFF. DNA for the CDR3: TGTGCCACCAGTGATCCCCCCGGCAGGCTGAACACCGGGGAGCTGTTTTTT.

The J gene is TRBJ1-3, the V gene TRBV7-8; 9 bases fit TRBD1. CDR1 is SGHVS and CDR2 is FQNEAQ in the germline V gene. The CDR3 extends over 16 amino acids. J gave up 0 bases and V 2 bases, and 2 bases lay outside the gene matches. The CDR3 bases are TGTGCCAGCAGCTTAAAACAGGGGGCCTCTGGAAACACCATATATTTT. This gives the protein CASSLKQGASGNTIYF.

The chain employs TRBV9 and TRBJ2-7, with 8 bases that match TRBD1. The germline CDR1 and CDR2 sequences are SGDLS and YYNGEE. The trim removed 2 bases at V and 2 bases at J, leaving 6 bases unmatched. There are 15 residues in the CDR3. The CDR3 loop reads CASSVTGTGTYEQYF. The CDR3 coding sequence is TGTGCCAGCAGCGTGACCGGGACAGGAACCTACGAGCAGTACTTC.

V usage is TRBV19 and J usage is TRBJ2-7; TRBD1 matches 8 bases. From germline, CDR1 is LNHDA and CDR2 SQIVND (reference sequence). The CDR3 covers 14 residues. The ends lost 7 bases at V and 0 bases at J; junction bases unmatched: 5. CDR3 residues: CASKTGASSYEQYF. The CDR3 DNA reads as TGTGCCAGTAAGACAGGGGCGAGCTCCTACGAGCAGTACTTC.

The table lists this clone with a few counts. The chain is built from TRBV24-1 and TRBJ2-5; the match to TRBD1 covers 11 bases. Per the germline V gene, CDR1 is KGHDR and CDR2 is SFDVKD. Unmatched junction bases numbered 13, after V lost 3 bases and J lost 5 bases. There are 18 residues in the CDR3. The CDR3 loop is CATSDRRPGQGAMETQYF. DNA for the CDR3: TGTGCCACCAGTGATAGGAGGCCCGGACAGGGGGCGATGGAGACCCAGTACTTC.

This chain uses TRBV7-8 with TRBJ1-2; a weak D match, TRBD1 (5 bases). The CDR3 consists of 13 residues. Trimming took 4 bases from V and 4 from J, leaving 10 bases between them. The germline V gene encodes CDR1 SGHVS and CDR2 FQNEAQ. In DNA, the CDR3 is TGTGCCAGCAGCTCGCCGACAGTCTATGGCTACACCTTC. It codes for CASSSPTVYGYTF.

The chain couples TRBV25-1 to TRBJ2-1, with 8 bases identical to TRBD2. The CDR3 spans 13 residues. V dropped 6 bases and J dropped 14; count of bases not matched to a gene: 12. CDR1 is MGHDK and CDR2 is SYGVNS in the germline V gene. The CDR3 bases are TGTGCCAGCAGCCAGCAGGTGGGGCGGGGGGAGTTCTTC. Translated: CASSQQVGRGEFF.

This chain links TRBV6-6 with TRBJ2-5; 9 bases agree with TRBD1. The ends lost 6 bases at V and 7 bases at J; junction bases unmatched: 9. Germline assignment: CDR1 MNHNY and CDR2 SVGAGI (reference sequence). This CDR3 has 14 residues. CDR3 residues: CASRQTGGAGTQYF. The CDR3 DNA is TGTGCCAGCAGGCAAACAGGGGGCGCAGGGACCCAGTACTTC.

This chain joins TRBV6-6 and TRBJ1-4; D perhaps matches TRBD1 (5 bases). Germline-derived CDR1 and CDR2 are MNHNY and SVGAGI (reference sequence). V lost 4 bases to trimming and J lost 8 bases, with 20 bases between them. The CDR3 spans 16 residues. The CDR3 bases are TGTGCCAGCAGTTTCCCCTGGGAGGCCGGGGGGGAAAAACTGTTTTTT. Its protein is CASSFPWEAGGEKLFF.

The chain is built from TRBV6-6 and TRBJ1-1, with D unclear. The CDR3 runs 13 residues. The germline V gene has CDR1 MNHNY and CDR2 SVGAGI (reference sequence). V lost 10 bases and J 1 base, leaving 13 bases between the germline ends. CDR3: CATAGSGNTEAFF. The DNA of the CDR3 is TGTGCCACTGCGGGTTCGGGGAACACTGAAGCTTTCTTT.

The chain uses TRBV9 and TRBJ2-5, with 9 bases that match TRBD2. This CDR3 is 16 amino acids long. The V gene end was trimmed by 1 base and the J gene end by 1 base; junction bases not matched to a gene: 5. The germline V gene encodes CDR1 SGDLS and CDR2 YYNGEE. The CDR3 DNA reads TGTGCCAGCAGCGTAAACCCTAGCGGGATCCAAGAGACCCAGTACTTC. Its translation is CASSVNPSGIQETQYF.

The sample holds one count of this clone. The V call is TRBV6-1, the J call TRBJ2-1, with D uncertain. This CDR3 is 15 amino acids long. Germline V gene data show CDR1 as MNHNS and CDR2 as SASEGT. V lost 1 base, J lost 0 bases, and 7 bases lay in between. CDR3 residues: CASSEGANSYNEQFF. CDR3 DNA: TGTGCCAGCAGTGAAGGGGCGAACTCCTACAATGAGCAGTTCTTC.

This chain connects TRBV5-1 to TRBJ1-4; TRBD1 aligns across 11 bases. Losses at the gene ends were 4 bases for V and 8 bases for J; bases not matched to a gene: 4. The germline gives CDR1 SGHRS, CDR2 YFSETQ. The CDR3 spans 14 residues. CDR3 in DNA: TGCGCCAGCAGCAAGGGACAGGGGGTGGAAAAACTGTTTTTT. This translates into CASSKGQGVEKLFF.

The J gene is TRBJ2-1, the V gene TRBV29-1, with 9 bases that match TRBD1. The CDR3 extends over 12 amino acids. CDR1 SQVTM and CDR2 ANQGSEA come from the germline V gene. Germline trimming cut 6 bases from V and 8 bases from J; bases unmatched to any gene: 5. CDR3 DNA sequence: TGCAGCGTACCACAGGGGGCTCATGAGCAGTTCTTC. It yields the protein CSVPQGAHEQFF.

Only a few counts were recorded for this clone. The V and J genes are TRBV4-2 and TRBJ2-4; 10 nucleotides align to TRBD1. J gave up 8 bases and V 2 bases, and 15 bases lay outside the gene matches. Germline loops: CDR1 LGHNA, CDR2 YNFKEQ. This CDR3 has 18 amino acids. The CDR3 DNA follows: TGTGCCAGCAGCCAAATGTCGCTTGGGACAGGGGTGGGACACATTCAGTACTTC. It yields the protein CASSQMSLGTGVGHIQYF.

The V gene is TRBV4-3, the J gene TRBJ1-5, with TRBD1 identical over 8 bases. With V trimmed by 0 bases and J by 6 bases, 4 bases remained unmatched. Germline V gene data show CDR1 as LGHNA and CDR2 as YSLEER. The CDR3 length is 15 residues. As DNA, the CDR3 is TGCGCCAGCAGCCAAGAGACAGGGGTCGGTCAGCCCCAGCATTTT. It yields the protein CASSQETGVGQPQHF.

This chain connects TRBV19 to TRBJ1-1; tentatively, D is TRBD1 (6 bases). The CDR3 has 16 amino acids. The V end was cut by 7 bases, the J end by 2 bases, with 20 bases between. The germline V gene encodes CDR1 LNHDA and CDR2 SQIVND (reference sequence). The CDR3 here is CASKEPGTLINTEAFF. CDR3 bases: TGTGCCAGTAAGGAGCCCGGGACACTCATAAACACTGAAGCTTTCTTT. Complete variable domain (other parts from reference TRBV19 and TRBJ1-1): DGGITQSPKYLFRKEGQNVTLSCEQNLNHDAMYWYRQDPGQGLRLIYYSQIVNDFQKGDIAEGYSVSREKKESFPLTVTSAQKNPTAFYLCASKEPGTLINTEAFFGQGTRLTVV.

The chain has TRBV9 and TRBJ2-1; maybe TRBD2 (6 bases). Germline V gene sequence: CDR1 SGDLS, CDR2 YYNGEE. Between the trimmed V and J ends, which lost 4 bases and 7 bases, there was a span of 12 bases. This CDR3 has 13 residues. CDR3 amino acids: CASSSRLGNEQFF. The CDR3 DNA reads as TGTGCCAGCAGCAGCCGACTAGGTAATGAGCAGTTCTTC.

The gene calls are TRBV19 and TRBJ1-1; D is perhaps TRBD1 (6 bases). CDR1 is LNHDA and CDR2 is SQIVND in the germline V gene (reference sequence). CDR3 length: 14 amino acids. V lost 1 base and J lost 5, with 11 bases in between. The CDR3 sequence is CASSIGGGGTEAFF. The DNA for the CDR3 is TGTGCCAGTAGTATAGGAGGGGGGGGTACTGAAGCTTTCTTT.

The rearrangement links TRBV27 to TRBJ1-4; D unclear. Trimming left V 5 bases short and J 7 bases short, with 17 bases between. Per the germline V gene, CDR1 is MNHEY and CDR2 is SMNVEV (reference sequence). The CDR3 consists of 15 residues. CDR3 in amino acids: CASSPDLIEVEKLFF. CDR3 nucleotides: TGTGCCAGCAGTCCCGACCTGATAGAGGTTGAAAAACTGTTTTTT.

The chain joins TRBV6-2 or TRBV6-3 to TRBJ1-1, with D possibly TRBD1 on 5 matching bases. V was cut by 2 bases and J by 3 bases, with 7 bases left in between. CDR1 MNHEY and CDR2 SVGEGT come from the germline V gene. The CDR3 loop spans 13 amino acids. CDR3 loop: CASSYVRDTEAFF. In nucleotides, the CDR3 is TGTGCCAGCAGTTACGTCAGGGACACTGAAGCTTTCTTT.

The rearrangement uses TRBV3-1 (or the pseudogene TRBV3-2) and TRBJ1-2; D is unresolved. The germline CDR1 and CDR2 sequences are LGHDT and YNNKEL (reference sequence). CDR3 length: 15 amino acids. The V end lost 0 bases, the J end lost 3 bases, and 11 bases lay between the germline ends. CDR3 bases: TGTGCCAGCAGCCAAGATCCTGTGAGGGACTATGGCTACACCTTC. It translates to CASSQDPVRDYGYTF.

This clone was counted a few times. The chain uses TRBV28 and TRBJ1-5; TRBD1 aligns across 9 bases. J gave up 3 bases and V 4 bases, and 4 bases lay outside the gene matches. CDR1 is MDHEN, CDR2 SYDVKM, per germline. CDR3 length equals 15 residues. In DNA, the CDR3 is TGTGCCAGCAGTTCCGGGGACAGGGTCAATCAGCCCCAGCATTTT. It specifies CASSSGDRVNQPQHF.